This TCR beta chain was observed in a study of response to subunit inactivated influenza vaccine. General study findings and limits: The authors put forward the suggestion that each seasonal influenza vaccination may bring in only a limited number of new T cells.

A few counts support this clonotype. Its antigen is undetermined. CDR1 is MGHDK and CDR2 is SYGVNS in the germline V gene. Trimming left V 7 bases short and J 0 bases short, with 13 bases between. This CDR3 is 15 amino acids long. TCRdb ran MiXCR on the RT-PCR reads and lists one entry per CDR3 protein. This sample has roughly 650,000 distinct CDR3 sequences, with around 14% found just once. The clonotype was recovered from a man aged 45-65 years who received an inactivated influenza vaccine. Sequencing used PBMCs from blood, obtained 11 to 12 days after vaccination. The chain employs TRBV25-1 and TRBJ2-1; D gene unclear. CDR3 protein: CASTQSASSYNEQFF. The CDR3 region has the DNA TGTGCCAGCACACAAAGCGCGAGCTCCTACAATGAGCAGTTCTTC.